A single sample is the source of the 26 T cell receptor beta chains below, sequenced in a study of response to subunit inactivated influenza vaccine. TCRdb called the RT-PCR reads again in MiXCR, with one record for every CDR3 protein. The sample shows roughly 700,000 distinct CDR3 sequences, 15% to 17% of them seen only once. Source: PBMCs from blood, taken approximately 13 days after vaccination. The receptor source for this set is a man aged 45 to 65 who received an inactivated influenza vaccine.

This clonotype has ten or more counts. Here the CDR3 DNA reads TGTGCCAGCAGCTTAGCTAGCGGGGCTTACAATGAGCAGTTCTTC. Encoded protein: CASSLASGAYNEQFF. The chain combines TRBV11-3 with TRBJ2-1, with 9 bases lining up with TRBD2. Germline lookup yields CDR1 SGHNT and CDR2 YENEEA. This CDR3 is built from 15 residues. Losses at the gene ends were 1 base for V and 4 bases for J; bases not matched to a gene: 2.

The chain uses TRBV6-2 or TRBV6-3 and TRBJ2-1, with D possibly matching TRBD2 (6 bases). Germline CDR1 MNHEY, CDR2 SVGEGT. The V and J ends lost 4 bases and 3 bases respectively, with 10 bases between them. The CDR3 spans 14 residues. The CDR3 is CASSWREVYNEQFF. CDR3 coding DNA: TGTGCCAGCAGTTGGAGGGAGGTCTACAATGAGCAGTTCTTC.

Worth noting for this clonotype: Compared with germline, one end of the junction differs, possibly owing to a read error. This rearrangement joins TRBV28 to TRBJ1-3, with D perhaps TRBD1 (5 bases). The CDR3 sequence is 15 residues long. Germline-derived CDR1 and CDR2 are MDHEN and SYDVKM. As DNA, the CDR3 is TGTGCCAGCAGCCCCTGGGGGGAAGCTGGAAACACCATATCTTTT. Translated: CASSPWGEAGNTISF.

The chain has TRBV30 and TRBJ1-3; no reliable D call. Trimming removed 0 bases from V and 1 base from J, with 13 bases in between. The CDR3 contains 16 residues. Germline V gives CDR1 GTSNPN, CDR2 SVGIG (reference sequence). CDR3 DNA sequence: TGTGCCTGGAGTGTAACCGGGCTCCTTTCTGGAAACACCATATATTTT. Its translation is CAWSVTGLLSGNTIYF.

J is TRBJ1-6 and V is TRBV4-2; D uncertain. Germline-derived CDR1 and CDR2 are LGHNA and YNFKEQ. The germline V and J ends were trimmed by 0 bases and 10 bases, with 16 bases remaining between them. This CDR3 has 16 residues. As DNA, the CDR3 is TGTGCCAGCAGCCAAGATGAGGCAGTCTTTGGATCACCCCTCCACTTT. Its translation: CASSQDEAVFGSPLHF.

This chain links TRBV11-2 with TRBJ2-1; the D gene is possibly TRBD2 (5 bases). Germline-derived CDR1 and CDR2 are SGHAT and FQNNGV. The CDR3 contains 16 residues. V lost 2 bases to trimming and J lost 0 bases, with 11 bases between them. CDR3 amino acids: CASSLLDSASYNEQFF. The CDR3 nucleotides are TGTGCCAGCAGCTTACTGGACTCGGCCTCCTACAATGAGCAGTTCTTC. Full variable domain (rest looked up from reference TRBV11-2 and TRBJ2-1): EAGVAQSPRYKIIEKRQSVAFWCNPISGHATLYWYQQILGQGPKLLIQFQNNGVVDDSQLPKDRFSAERLKGVDSTLKIQPAKLEDSAVYLCASSLLDSASYNEQFFGPGTRLTVL.

This clonotype was counted ten times or more. V is TRBV12-3 or TRBV12-4 and J is TRBJ1-5; possibly TRBD1 for D (5 bases). Trimming took off 3 bases at V and 7 bases at J, with 13 bases between the two ends. The CDR3 is 14 amino acids. CDR3 residues: CASSLAGIGQPQHF. In DNA form, the CDR3 reads TGTGCCAGCAGTTTGGCAGGGATCGGACAGCCCCAGCATTTT.

This clonotype occurred a few times. The chain has TRBV6-2 or TRBV6-3 and TRBJ1-2, with D hard to call. The CDR3 is 14 amino acids. V was pared by 0 bases and J by 5 bases, with 10 bases between. Germline V lookup: CDR1 MNHEY, CDR2 SVGEGT. CDR3 nucleotides: TGTGCCAGCAGTTACTCGGGAAAAGGGTATGGCTACACCTTC. Amino acid sequence: CASSYSGKGYGYTF.

The table lists this clonotype with a few counts. The chain links TRBV28 to TRBJ2-7; 8 nucleotides agree with TRBD1. V gave up 8 bases and J gave up 12 bases; unmatched junction bases: 15. Germline V gene data show CDR1 as MDHEN and CDR2 as SYDVKM. The length of the CDR3 is 13 residues. This CDR3 reads CASHPGQEKRGYF. The CDR3 coding sequence is TGTGCCAGCCACCCGGGACAGGAAAAGAGGGGGTACTTC.

This chain joins TRBV13 and TRBJ2-7; D gene ambiguous. This CDR3 spans 16 amino acids. Trimming removed 5 bases at V and 2 bases at J, with 19 bases between. Germline lookup yields CDR1 PRHDT and CDR2 FYEKMQ (reference sequence). In DNA, the CDR3 is TGTGCCAGCAGCCCCCCCACTGGCTCCCAAGCCTACGAGCAGTACTTC. Amino acid sequence: CASSPPTGSQAYEQYF.

This clonotype was observed many times. The chain recombines TRBV2 with TRBJ2-4; no firm D call. CDR1 SNHLY and CDR2 FYNNEI come from the germline V gene. CDR3 length: 18 residues. V was trimmed by 6 bases and J by 2 bases, leaving 23 bases between them. The CDR3 coding sequence is TGTGCCAGCAGCGCAGAAATGGATGGTTTAGGATCCAAAAACATTCAGTACTTC. Translating it yields CASSAEMDGLGSKNIQYF.

As concerns this clonotype: A much bigger clone sits one base away, suggesting this may be a read error. The CDR3 spells CSARDAARGPYEQDF. Here the CDR3 DNA reads TGCAGTGCTAGAGATGCGGCGCGGGGCCCCTACGAGCAGGACTTC. This chain uses TRBV20-1 with TRBJ2-7; maybe TRBD2 (6 bases). Germline V CDR1 and CDR2: DFQATT, SNEGSKA (reference sequence). CDR3 length: 15 amino acids.

The sample holds a few counts of this clonotype. The chain joins TRBV7-2 to TRBJ2-3; TRBD1 is a possible D gene (5 bases). V lost 1 base to trimming and J lost 4 bases, with 9 bases between them. Germline assignment: CDR1 SGHTA and CDR2 FQGNSA. There are 14 residues in the CDR3. CDR3 nucleotide sequence: TGTGCCAGCAGCTTAGTAGTACAGGCAGATACGCAGTATTTT. Translation gives CASSLVVQADTQYF.

This clonotype was detected ten times or more. The V gene is TRBV4-2, the J gene TRBJ1-4, with 8 bases matching TRBD1. V shed 0 bases and J 6 bases; nucleotides not matched to a gene: 0. Germline values: CDR1 LGHNA, CDR2 YNFKEQ. This CDR3 region has 14 residues. CDR3 coding DNA: TGTGCCAGCAGCCAAGAACAGGGGGATGAAAAACTGTTTTTT. It specifies CASSQEQGDEKLFF.

The chain has TRBV6-2 or TRBV6-3 and TRBJ2-7; possibly TRBD2 for D (6 bases). The CDR3 length is 12 residues. The ends were cut back, 6 bases at V and 3 bases at J, with 9 bases in the middle. The germline V gene encodes CDR1 MNHEY and CDR2 SVGEGT. CDR3 in amino acids: CASRSSGYEQYF. The CDR3 DNA follows: TGTGCCAGCAGGAGTAGCGGCTACGAGCAGTACTTC.

The J gene is TRBJ1-4, the V gene TRBV19; no clear D gene. The CDR3 loop spans 14 amino acids. V lost 7 bases, J lost 4 bases, and 13 bases lay in between. Looked up from germline, CDR1 is LNHDA and CDR2 is SQIVND (reference sequence). The DNA of the CDR3 is TGTGCCAGTACTGGTGACACCCTTAATGAAAAACTGTTTTTT. Translated: CASTGDTLNEKLFF.

This clonotype showed up just a few times. This chain joins TRBV7-9 and TRBJ2-1; 11 bases are shared with TRBD2. From germline, CDR1 is SEHNR and CDR2 FQNEAQ (reference sequence). V dropped 5 bases and J dropped 2; count of bases not matched to a gene: 5. This CDR3 has 16 amino acids. This CDR3 is CASSRGGLAAYNEQFF. DNA of the CDR3: TGTGCCAGCAGCCGAGGGGGACTAGCGGCCTACAATGAGCAGTTCTTC. Full variable domain (rest looked up from reference TRBV7-9 and TRBJ2-1): DTGVSQNPRHKITKRGQNVTFRCDPISEHNRLYWYRQTLGQGPEFLTYFQNEAQLEKSRLLSDRFSAERPKGSFSTLEIQRTEQGDSAMYLCASSRGGLAAYNEQFFGPGTRLTVL.

In its sample, this clonotype was seen a few times. V gene TRBV6-5 combines with J gene TRBJ1-1; 7 bases fit TRBD1. From germline, CDR1 is MNHEY and CDR2 SVGAGI. V shed 2 bases and J 2 bases; nucleotides not matched to a gene: 2. The CDR3 extends over 14 amino acids. CDR3 amino acids: CASSYDRANTEAFF. CDR3 coding DNA: TGTGCCAGCAGTTACGACAGGGCTAACACTGAAGCTTTCTTT.

V usage is TRBV28 and J usage is TRBJ2-4; TRBD1 aligns across 8 bases. CDR1 and CDR2 from the germline V gene are MDHEN and SYDVKM. Losses at the gene ends were 6 bases for V and 15 bases for J; bases not matched to a gene: 7. The CDR3 contains 11 residues. As DNA, the CDR3 is TGTGCCAGCAGCCTCGGACAGGGCCTGTACTTC. Amino acids: CASSLGQGLYF. The whole variable domain, remainder taken from reference TRBV28 and TRBJ2-4, is DVKVTQSSRYLVKRTGEKVFLECVQDMDHENMFWYRQDPGLGLRLIYFSYDVKMKEKGDIPEGYSVSREKKERFSLILESASTNQTSMYLCASSLGQGLYFGAGTRLSVL.

This clonotype was observed a few times. The V gene is TRBV27, the J gene TRBJ2-7, with TRBD1 identical over 8 bases. The CDR3 extends over 15 amino acids. V lost 0 bases and J lost 5; bases outside the gene matches: 6. Germline V gene sequence: CDR1 MNHEY, CDR2 SMNVEV (reference sequence). DNA for the CDR3: TGTGCCAGCAGTTTATCCGGGACAGGCACAAACGAGCAGTACTTC. It encodes CASSLSGTGTNEQYF.

There are many counts of this clonotype. The genes are TRBV11-1 and TRBJ2-3; D not certain. Trimming took 5 bases from V and 6 from J, leaving 21 bases between them. This CDR3 has 16 amino acids. Germline V CDR1 and CDR2: SGHAT, FQDESV (reference sequence). CDR3 sequence reads: CASSLERIVAPDTQYF. In DNA, the CDR3 is TGTGCCAGCAGCCTGGAGCGAATCGTCGCCCCGGATACGCAGTATTTT.

The V call is TRBV10-3, the J call TRBJ1-5; D unclear. The CDR3 runs 15 residues. Trimming pared 0 bases from V and 4 bases from J, leaving 10 bases between. The germline V gene encodes CDR1 ENHRY and CDR2 SYGVKD. The CDR3 protein is CAISESTLGNQPQHF. Written as DNA, the CDR3 is TGTGCCATCAGTGAGTCGACTCTGGGGAATCAGCCCCAGCATTTT.

The chain couples TRBV7-9 to TRBJ2-4; weak D call: TRBD2 (5 bases). Trimming cost V 8 bases and J 9 bases, with 17 bases left between them. Per the germline V gene, CDR1 is SEHNR and CDR2 is FQNEAQ (reference sequence). The CDR3 length is 13 residues. In DNA, the CDR3 is TGTGCCAGCTCCCCGAGGGTAGAAAGCATTCAGTACTTC. This sequence encodes CASSPRVESIQYF.

This chain links TRBV7-8 with TRBJ2-5, with TRBD1 identical over 8 bases. CDR1 is SGHVS and CDR2 is FQNEAQ in the germline V gene. The CDR3 runs to 14 residues. The V segment lost 5 bases and the J segment 5 bases; nucleotides outside the gene matches: 7. Here the CDR3 DNA reads TGTGCCAGCAGCCCCAACAGGGACAGGGAGACCCAGTACTTC. It is translated as CASSPNRDRETQYF. The complete variable domain, with remaining parts taken from reference TRBV7-8 and TRBJ2-5, reads GAGVSQSPRYKVAKRGQDVALRCDPISGHVSLFWYQQALGQGPEFLTYFQNEAQLDKSGLPSDRFFAERPEGSVSTLKIQRTQQEDSAVYLCASSPNRDRETQYFGPGTRLLVL.

This clonotype was counted only a few times. This sequence joins TRBV7-9 and TRBJ2-1, with 10 bases matching TRBD2. Per the germline V gene, CDR1 is SEHNR and CDR2 is FQNEAQ (reference sequence). The CDR3 has 15 residues. Trimming took 5 bases from V and 8 from J; bases not matched to a gene: 9. The CDR3 sequence is CASSALAGVVHEQFF. CDR3 in DNA: TGTGCCAGCAGCGCGCTAGCGGGGGTTGTCCATGAGCAGTTCTTC.

The V gene is TRBV7-2, the J gene TRBJ2-7; the match to TRBD2 covers 11 bases. With 4 bases clipped from V and 2 bases from J, the junction kept 4 bases outside the gene matches. CDR3 length: 15 residues. CDR1 and CDR2 (germline): SGHTA, FQGNSA. CDR3 nucleotide sequence: TGTGCCAGCAGCTATAGCGGGAGGGGGACCTACGAGCAGTACTTC. It specifies CASSYSGRGTYEQYF.